This note documents a single T cell receptor beta chain sequence. The data belong to a study of blood T cell repertoires in COVID-19. In the original processing: Reference gene primer amplification gave nucleated cell count estimates. Sequencing used immunoSEQ multiplex PCR; TCRdb keeps in-frame clones, though not all of them. That table supplies the V and J calls and clone size; D and trimming were determined from the DNA. Seen here are more than 70,000 clones, approximately 92% observed once, and the top ten hold 0.7% to 0.9%. The germline V and J ends were trimmed by 5 bases and 2 bases, with 10 bases remaining between them. The V gene's germline CDR1 is SGHVS and CDR2 FNYEAQ. This CDR3 comprises 13 residues.

The rearrangement uses TRBV7-6 and TRBJ2-7; tentatively, D is TRBD1 (5 bases). The receptor was isolated from a woman at least 80 years old with acute or convalescent COVID-19. The sample taken for sequencing was peripheral blood. CDR3 region: CASSPQGTYEQYF. The CDR3 DNA follows: TGTGCCAGCAGCCCTCAGGGAACCTACGAGCAGTACTTC.